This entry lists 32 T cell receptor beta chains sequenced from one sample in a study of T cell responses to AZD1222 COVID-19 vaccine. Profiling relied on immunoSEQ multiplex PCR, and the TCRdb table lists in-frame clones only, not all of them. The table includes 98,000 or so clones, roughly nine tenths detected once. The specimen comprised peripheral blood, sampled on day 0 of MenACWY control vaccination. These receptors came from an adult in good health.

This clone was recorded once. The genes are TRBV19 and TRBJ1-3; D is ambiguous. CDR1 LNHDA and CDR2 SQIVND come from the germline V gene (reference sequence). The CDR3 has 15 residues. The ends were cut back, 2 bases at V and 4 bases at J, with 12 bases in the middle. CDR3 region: CASSIIRTVGNTIYF. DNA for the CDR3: TGTGCCAGTAGTATAATTCGGACGGTCGGAAACACCATATATTTT.

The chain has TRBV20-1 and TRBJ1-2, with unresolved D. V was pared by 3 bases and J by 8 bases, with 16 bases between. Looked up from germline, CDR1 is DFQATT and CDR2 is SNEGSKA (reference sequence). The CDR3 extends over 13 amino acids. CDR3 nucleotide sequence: TGCAGTGCTAGTGGGGAAAAGAGTGGGGGCTACACCTTC. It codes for CSASGEKSGGYTF.

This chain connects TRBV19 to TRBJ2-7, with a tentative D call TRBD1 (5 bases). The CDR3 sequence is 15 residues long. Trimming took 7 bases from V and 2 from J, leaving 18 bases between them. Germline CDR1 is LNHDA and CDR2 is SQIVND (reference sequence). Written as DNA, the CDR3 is TGTGCCAGTAAACCCTCGGCAGGGAACCCCTACGAGCAGTACTTC. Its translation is CASKPSAGNPYEQYF.

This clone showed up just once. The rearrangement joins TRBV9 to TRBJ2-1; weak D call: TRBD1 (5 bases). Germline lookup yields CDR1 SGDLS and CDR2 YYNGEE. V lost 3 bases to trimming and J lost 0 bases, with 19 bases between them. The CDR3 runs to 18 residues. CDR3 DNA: TGTGCCAGCAGCGCGCTCCCGACAGACAAGATCTCCTACAATGAGCAGTTCTTC. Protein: CASSALPTDKISYNEQFF.

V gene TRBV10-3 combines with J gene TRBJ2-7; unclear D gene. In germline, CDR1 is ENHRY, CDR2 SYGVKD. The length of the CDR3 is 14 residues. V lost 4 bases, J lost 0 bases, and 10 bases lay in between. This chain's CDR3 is CAISGPAGSYEQYF. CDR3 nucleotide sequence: TGTGCCATCAGTGGGCCGGCAGGCTCCTACGAGCAGTACTTC.

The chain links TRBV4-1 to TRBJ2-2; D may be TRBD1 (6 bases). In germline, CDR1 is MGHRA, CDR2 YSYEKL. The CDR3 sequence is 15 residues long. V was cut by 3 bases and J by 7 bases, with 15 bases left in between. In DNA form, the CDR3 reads TGCGCCAGCAGCCACAAAGGGGGAAGGGGCGGGGAGCTGTTTTTT. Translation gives CASSHKGGRGGELFF.

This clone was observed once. The CDR3 DNA reads TGTGCCAGTAGGAGGGGGCTACAAGAGACCCAGTACTTC. It translates to CASRRGLQETQYF. This chain joins TRBV19 and TRBJ2-5; TRBD1 matches 7 bases. Trimming cost V 6 bases and J 2 bases; bases outside gene matches: 3. This CDR3 has 13 amino acids. Germline V gene data show CDR1 as LNHDA and CDR2 as SQIVND (reference sequence).

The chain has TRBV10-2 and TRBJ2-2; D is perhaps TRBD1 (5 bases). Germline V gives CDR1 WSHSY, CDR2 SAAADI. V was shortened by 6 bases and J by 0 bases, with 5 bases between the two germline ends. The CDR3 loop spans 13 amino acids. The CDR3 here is CASSRANTGELFF. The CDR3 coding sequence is TGCGCCAGCAGCAGGGCGAACACCGGGGAGCTGTTTTTT.

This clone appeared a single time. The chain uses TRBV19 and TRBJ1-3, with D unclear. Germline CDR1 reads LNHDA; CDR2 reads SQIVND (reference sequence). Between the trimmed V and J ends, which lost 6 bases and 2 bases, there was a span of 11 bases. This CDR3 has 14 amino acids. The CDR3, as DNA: TGTGCCAGTAGAATCGGATTTACTGGAAACACCATATATTTT. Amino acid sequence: CASRIGFTGNTIYF.

The CDR3 coding sequence is TGTGCCAGCAGCTTAATTCCGGGGGTGAATGAGCAGTTCTTC. Amino acid sequence: CASSLIPGVNEQFF. This chain uses TRBV7-2 with TRBJ2-1; D is possibly TRBD2 (6 bases). The CDR3 loop spans 14 amino acids. The germline CDR1 and CDR2 sequences are SGHTA and FQGNSA. Trimming removed 2 bases from V and 7 bases from J, with 12 bases in between.

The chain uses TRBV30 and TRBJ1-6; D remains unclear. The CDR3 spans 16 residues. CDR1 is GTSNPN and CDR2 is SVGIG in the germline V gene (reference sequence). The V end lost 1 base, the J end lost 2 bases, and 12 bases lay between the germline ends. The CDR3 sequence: CAWSGAGGTYNSPLHF. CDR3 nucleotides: TGTGCCTGGAGTGGGGCAGGTGGAACCTATAATTCACCCCTCCACTTT. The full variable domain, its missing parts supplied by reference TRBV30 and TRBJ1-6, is SQTIHQWPATLVQPVGSPLSLECTVEGTSNPNLYWYRQAAGRGLQLLFYSVGIGQISSEVPQNLSASRPQDRQFILSSKKLLLSDSGFYLCAWSGAGGTYNSPLHFGNGTRLTVT.

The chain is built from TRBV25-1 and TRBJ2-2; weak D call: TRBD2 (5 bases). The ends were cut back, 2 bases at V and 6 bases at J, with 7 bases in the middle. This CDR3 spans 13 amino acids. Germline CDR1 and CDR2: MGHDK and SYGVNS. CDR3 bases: TGTGCCAGCAGTGAACATAGCGCCGGGGAGCTGTTTTTT. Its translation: CASSEHSAGELFF.

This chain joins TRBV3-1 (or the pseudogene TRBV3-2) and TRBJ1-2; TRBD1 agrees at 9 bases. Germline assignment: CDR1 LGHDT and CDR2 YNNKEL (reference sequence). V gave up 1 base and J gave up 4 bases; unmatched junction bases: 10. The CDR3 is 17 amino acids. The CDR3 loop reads CASSQGGQGLSGYGYTF. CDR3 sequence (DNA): TGTGCCAGCAGCCAAGGGGGACAGGGATTGTCGGGCTATGGCTACACCTTC.

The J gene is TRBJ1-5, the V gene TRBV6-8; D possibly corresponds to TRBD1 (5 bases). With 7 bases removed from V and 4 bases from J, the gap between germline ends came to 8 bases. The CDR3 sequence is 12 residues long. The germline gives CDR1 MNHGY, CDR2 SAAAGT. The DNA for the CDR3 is TGTGCCAGCATCCAGGGTAATCAGCCCCAGCATTTT. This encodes CASIQGNQPQHF.

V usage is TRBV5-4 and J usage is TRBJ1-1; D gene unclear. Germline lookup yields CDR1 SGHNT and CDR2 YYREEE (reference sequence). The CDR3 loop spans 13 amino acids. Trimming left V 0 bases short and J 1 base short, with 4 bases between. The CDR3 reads CASSLAGNTEAFF. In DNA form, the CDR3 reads TGTGCCAGCAGCTTGGCGGGGAACACTGAAGCTTTCTTT.

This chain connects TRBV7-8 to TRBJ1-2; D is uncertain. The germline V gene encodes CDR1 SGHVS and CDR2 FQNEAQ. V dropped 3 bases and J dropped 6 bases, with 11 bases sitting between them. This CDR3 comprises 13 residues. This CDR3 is CASSFRPRDGYTF. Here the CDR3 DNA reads TGTGCCAGCAGCTTCAGGCCCCGTGATGGCTACACCTTC.

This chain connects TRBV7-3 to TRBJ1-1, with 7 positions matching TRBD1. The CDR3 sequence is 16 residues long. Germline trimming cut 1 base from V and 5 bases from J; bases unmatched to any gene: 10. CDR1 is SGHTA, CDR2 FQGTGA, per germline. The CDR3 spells CASSLIGTEAPTEAFF. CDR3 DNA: TGTGCCAGCAGCTTAATCGGGACAGAGGCCCCTACTGAAGCTTTCTTT.

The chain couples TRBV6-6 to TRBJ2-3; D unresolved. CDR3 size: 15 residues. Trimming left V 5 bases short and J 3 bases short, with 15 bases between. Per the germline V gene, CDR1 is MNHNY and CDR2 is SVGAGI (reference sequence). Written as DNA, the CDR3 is TGTGCCAGCAGTCCGTACCGTCCTGGGACAGATACGCAGTATTTT. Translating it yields CASSPYRPGTDTQYF.

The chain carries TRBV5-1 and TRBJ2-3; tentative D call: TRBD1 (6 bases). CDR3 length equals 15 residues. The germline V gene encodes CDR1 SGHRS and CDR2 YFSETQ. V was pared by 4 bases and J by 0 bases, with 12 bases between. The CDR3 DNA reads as TGCGCCAGCAGCAGAAAACAGGGTAGCACAGATACGCAGTATTTT. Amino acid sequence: CASSRKQGSTDTQYF.

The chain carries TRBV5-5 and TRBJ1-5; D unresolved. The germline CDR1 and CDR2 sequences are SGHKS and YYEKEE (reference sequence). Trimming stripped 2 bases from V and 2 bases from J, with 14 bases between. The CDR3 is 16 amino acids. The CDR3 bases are TGTGCCAGCAGCTTTGACGGTGACTTACGCAATCAGCCCCAGCATTTT. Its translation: CASSFDGDLRNQPQHF.

The CDR3 spells CASSMPRGTNQPQHF. The CDR3 nucleotides read TGTGCCAGTAGTATGCCCAGGGGGACCAATCAGCCCCAGCATTTT. The chain links TRBV19 to TRBJ1-5, with 7 bases aligning to TRBD1. Germline CDR1 LNHDA, CDR2 SQIVND (reference sequence). The CDR3 has 15 residues. Trimming took 3 bases from V and 3 from J; bases not matched to a gene: 5.

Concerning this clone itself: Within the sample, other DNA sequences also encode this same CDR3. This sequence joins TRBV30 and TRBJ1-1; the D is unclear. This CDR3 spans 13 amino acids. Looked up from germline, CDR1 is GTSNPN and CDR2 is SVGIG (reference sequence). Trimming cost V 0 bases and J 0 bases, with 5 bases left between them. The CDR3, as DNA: TGTGCCTGGAGTGTACTGGTGAACACTGAAGCTTTCTTT. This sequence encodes CAWSVLVNTEAFF.

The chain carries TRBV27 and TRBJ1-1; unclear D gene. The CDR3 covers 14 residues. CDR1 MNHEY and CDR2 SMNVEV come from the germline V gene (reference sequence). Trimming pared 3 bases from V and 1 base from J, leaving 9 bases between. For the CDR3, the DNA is TGTGCCAGCAGTTTGGTCGGAGGGAACACTGAAGCTTTCTTT. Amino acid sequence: CASSLVGGNTEAFF.

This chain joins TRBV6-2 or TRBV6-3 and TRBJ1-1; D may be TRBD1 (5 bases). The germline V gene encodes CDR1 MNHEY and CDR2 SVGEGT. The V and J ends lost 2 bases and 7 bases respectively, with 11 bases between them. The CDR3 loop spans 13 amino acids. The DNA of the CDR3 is TGTGCCAGCAGTTACCAGGGTTCGGGTGAAGCTTTCTTT. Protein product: CASSYQGSGEAFF.

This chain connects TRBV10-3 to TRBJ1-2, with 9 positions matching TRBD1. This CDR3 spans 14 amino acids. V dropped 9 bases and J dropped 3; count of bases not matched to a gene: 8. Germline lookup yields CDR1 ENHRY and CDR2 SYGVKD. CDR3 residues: CAITGTGYDYGYTF. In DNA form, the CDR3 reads TGTGCCATAACCGGGACAGGGTATGACTATGGCTACACCTTC.

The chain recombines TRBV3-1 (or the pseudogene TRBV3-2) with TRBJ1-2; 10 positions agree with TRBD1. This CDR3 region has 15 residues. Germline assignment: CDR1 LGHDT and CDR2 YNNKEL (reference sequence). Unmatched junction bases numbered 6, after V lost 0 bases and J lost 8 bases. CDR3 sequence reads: CASSQDDGTGEGYTF. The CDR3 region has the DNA TGTGCCAGCAGCCAAGATGATGGGACAGGGGAAGGCTACACCTTC.

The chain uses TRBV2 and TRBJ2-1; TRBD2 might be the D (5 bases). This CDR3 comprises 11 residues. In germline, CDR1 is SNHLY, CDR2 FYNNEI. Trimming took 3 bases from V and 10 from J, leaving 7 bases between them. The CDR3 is CASSDGGEQFF. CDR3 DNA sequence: TGTGCCAGCAGTGATGGAGGAGAGCAGTTCTTC.

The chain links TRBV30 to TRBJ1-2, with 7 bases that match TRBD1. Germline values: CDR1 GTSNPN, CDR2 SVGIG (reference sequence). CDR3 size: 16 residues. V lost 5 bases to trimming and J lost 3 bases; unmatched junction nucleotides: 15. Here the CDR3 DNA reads TGTGCCTGGTTTAACCCCGTCTTCGGGACAGACTATGGCTACACCTTC. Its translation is CAWFNPVFGTDYGYTF. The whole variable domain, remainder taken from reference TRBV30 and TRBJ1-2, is SQTIHQWPATLVQPVGSPLSLECTVEGTSNPNLYWYRQAAGRGLQLLFYSVGIGQISSEVPQNLSASRPQDRQFILSSKKLLLSDSGFYLCAWFNPVFGTDYGYTFGSGTRLTVV.

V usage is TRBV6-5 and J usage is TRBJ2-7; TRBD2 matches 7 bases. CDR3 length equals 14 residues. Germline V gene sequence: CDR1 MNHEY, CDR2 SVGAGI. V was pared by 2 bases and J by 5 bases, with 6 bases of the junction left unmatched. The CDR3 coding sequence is TGTGCCAGCAGTTACGGGGGGGGTTTGAACGAGCAGTACTTC. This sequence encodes CASSYGGGLNEQYF.

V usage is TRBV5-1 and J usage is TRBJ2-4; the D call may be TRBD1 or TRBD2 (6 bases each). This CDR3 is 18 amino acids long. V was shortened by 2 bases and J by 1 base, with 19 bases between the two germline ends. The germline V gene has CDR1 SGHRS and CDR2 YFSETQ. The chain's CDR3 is CASSFPSQGGMAKNIQYF. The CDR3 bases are TGCGCCAGCAGCTTCCCCTCGCAAGGGGGGATGGCCAAAAACATTCAGTACTTC.

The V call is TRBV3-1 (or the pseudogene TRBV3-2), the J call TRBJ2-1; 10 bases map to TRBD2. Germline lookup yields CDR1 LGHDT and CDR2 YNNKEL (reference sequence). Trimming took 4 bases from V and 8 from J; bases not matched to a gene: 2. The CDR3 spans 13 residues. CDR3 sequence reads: CASSLLAGDEQFF. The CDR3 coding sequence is TGTGCCAGCAGCCTGCTAGCGGGGGATGAGCAGTTCTTC.

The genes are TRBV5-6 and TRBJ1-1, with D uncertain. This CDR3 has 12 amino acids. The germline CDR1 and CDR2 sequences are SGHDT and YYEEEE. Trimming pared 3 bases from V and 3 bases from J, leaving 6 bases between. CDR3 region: CASSSTYTEAFF. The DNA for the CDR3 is TGTGCCAGCAGCTCTACATACACTGAAGCTTTCTTT.